Presented here are 6 T cell receptor beta chains from one specimen sequenced in a study of T cells in Graves' hyperthyroidism and ophthalmopathy. RNA transcripts were the template for amplifying TCR beta CDR3 regions. RT-PCR in the first round (using the HTBI primer set) targeted the TCR CDR3. TCRdb fed the multiplex PCR reads into MiXCR, producing one record per CDR3 protein. The table records around 520,000 distinct CDR3 sequences, 14% of them present only once. Sequencing input: blood. Every receptor here comes from a middle-aged woman with Graves' hyperthyroidism.

This clonotype was seen at least ten times. The chain has TRBV20-1 and TRBJ1-3, with D hard to call. Germline V gene lookup returns CDR1 DFQATT and CDR2 SNEGSKA (reference sequence). This CDR3 spans 12 amino acids. Between the trimmed V and J ends, which lost 6 bases and 0 bases, there was a span of 6 bases. DNA for the CDR3: TGCAGTGCCCCCAGCTCTGGAAACACCATATATTTT. Translation: CSAPSSGNTIYF.

The chain employs TRBV19 and TRBJ2-1; 9 nucleotides match TRBD2. Germline V gene lookup returns CDR1 LNHDA and CDR2 SQIVND (reference sequence). The CDR3 spans 13 residues. V was clipped by 3 bases and J by 9 bases; unmatched bases: 3. In nucleotides, the CDR3 is TGTGCCAGTAGTATCGATAGCGGGAGTGAGCAGTTCTTC. Amino acids: CASSIDSGSEQFF.

This clonotype was counted at least ten times. This rearrangement joins TRBV5-1 to TRBJ1-1, with unresolved D. Per the germline V gene, CDR1 is SGHRS and CDR2 is YFSETQ. The CDR3 runs 15 residues. V dropped 0 bases and J dropped 2 bases, with 11 bases sitting between them. The CDR3 coding sequence is TGCGCCAGCAGCTTGGGACGCTTCGGAAACACTGAAGCTTTCTTT. Its translation is CASSLGRFGNTEAFF.

This clonotype was detected many times. The J gene is TRBJ2-7, the V gene TRBV20-1; 9 bases align to TRBD2. The CDR3 has 13 amino acids. After removal of 5 bases from V and 7 bases from J, the junction contained 9 bases not matched to a gene. Germline loops: CDR1 DFQATT, CDR2 SNEGSKA (reference sequence). CDR3 amino acids: CSAFRTSAGEQYF. In DNA, the CDR3 is TGCAGTGCTTTTAGGACTAGCGCGGGGGAGCAGTACTTC.

This clonotype came up many times. V and J are TRBV18 and TRBJ1-2; 8 bases map to TRBD1. J gave up 7 bases and V 4 bases, and 8 bases lay outside the gene matches. The CDR3 runs 14 residues. The germline V gene encodes CDR1 KGHSH and CDR2 LQKENI. CDR3 protein: CASSRQDRAPGYTF. CDR3 DNA sequence: TGTGCCAGCTCACGGCAGGACAGGGCCCCTGGCTACACCTTC. Looking up the rest from reference TRBV18 and TRBJ1-2 gives the full variable domain: NAGVMQNPRHLVRRRGQEARLRCSPMKGHSHVYWYRQLPEEGLKFMVYLQKENIIDESGMPKERFSAEFPKEGPSILRIQQVVRGDSAAYFCASSRQDRAPGYTFGSGTRLTVV.

This clonotype came up many times. CDR3 sequence (DNA): TGCAGTGCGGACAGGGAGGCTTTCTTT. It codes for CSADREAFF. The chain combines TRBV20-1 with TRBJ1-1, with TRBD1 identical over 8 bases. CDR3 length: 9 amino acids. J was trimmed by 11 bases and V by 6 bases; bases with no gene match: 2. The germline V gene encodes CDR1 DFQATT and CDR2 SNEGSKA (reference sequence).